A selection of T cell receptor beta chains follows, all from one sample in a study of beta chain features in type 1 diabetes. This table comes from immunoSEQ multiplex PCR, and its TCRdb copy is limited to in-frame clones, with some not included. The sample includes 240,000 or so clones, roughly two thirds of them seen just once. The sequenced material came from naive CD4+ T cells from blood. Every receptor here comes from a man aged 30-40 years in good health. The CDR3 runs from the conserved cysteine through the conserved F or W. The D gene is left open where the match is weak. Part of the rows lack a size; the others show once, few, many or a class for expanded clones.

d_gene	j_gene	abundance	v_gene	CDR3aa	CDR3nt
NA	TRBJ2-3	NA	TRBV7-2	CASSLNQLLADTQYF	TGTGCCAGCAGCCTCAACCAACTCCTAGCAGATACGCAGTATTTT
NA	TRBJ2-7	NA	TRBV20-1	CSAMRAYEQYF	TGCAGTGCTATGCGCGCCTACGAGCAGTACTTC
TRBD1	TRBJ2-1	NA	TRBV6-5	CASSYFDRGRDEQFF	TGTGCCAGCAGTTATTTCGACAGGGGGCGAGATGAGCAGTTCTTC
NA	TRBJ2-7	NA	TRBV28	CASSLQGQRSF	TGTGCCAGCAGTTTGCAGGGCCAGAGGTCATTC
NA	TRBJ2-4	NA	TRBV18	CASSPIGKEGIQYF	TGTGCCAGCTCACCAATAGGGAAAGAAGGAATTCAGTACTTC
TRBD2	TRBJ2-7	NA	TRBV5-1	CASSPRGGDYEQYF	TGCGCCAGCAGCCCCCGGGGAGGGGACTACGAGCAGTACTTC
TRBD1	TRBJ2-1	once	TRBV4-2	CASSTGTGTHNEQFF	TGTGCCAGCAGCACCGGGACAGGGACGCACAATGAGCAGTTCTTC
NA	TRBJ2-5	NA	TRBV5-1	CASSLGNLQETQYF	TGCGCCAGCAGCTTGGGGAATCTACAAGAGACCCAGTACTTC
TRBD2	TRBJ2-1	NA	TRBV4-3	CASSQDGTSGYNEQFF	TGCGCCAGCAGCCAAGACGGGACTAGCGGCTACAATGAGCAGTTCTTC
TRBD1	TRBJ2-1	once	TRBV29-1	CSVEGTGGPNEQFF	TGCAGCGTTGAAGGGACAGGGGGCCCCAATGAGCAGTTCTTC
NA	TRBJ2-3	NA	TRBV13	CASSRAGGADTQYF	TGTGCCAGCAGCCGTGCAGGGGGGGCAGATACGCAGTATTTT
NA	TRBJ1-1	few	TRBV29-1	CSVETLMNTEAFF	TGCAGCGTTGAGACCTTAATGAACACTGAAGCTTTCTTT
TRBD1	TRBJ2-7	few	TRBV30	CAWSGSRTGIYEQYF	TGTGCCTGGAGTGGTAGCCGGACAGGGATCTACGAGCAGTACTTC
TRBD2	TRBJ2-7	NA	TRBV15	CATSRDSAGVRYEQYF	TGTGCCACCAGCAGAGATAGCGCGGGAGTTCGGTACGAGCAGTACTTC
NA	TRBJ2-4	NA	TRBV29-1	CSVVAERGAKNIQYF	TGCAGCGTTGTAGCAGAACGGGGGGCCAAAAACATTCAGTACTTC
NA	TRBJ2-3	few	TRBV9	CASSVDTDFTDTQYF	TGTGCCAGCAGCGTAGATACCGACTTCACAGATACGCAGTATTTT
NA	TRBJ2-1	NA	TRBV29-1	CSVTGHYSYNEQFF	TGCAGCGTTACTGGACATTACTCCTACAATGAGCAGTTCTTC
NA	TRBJ2-1	NA	TRBV9	CASSVDAGGTYNEQFF	TGTGCCAGCAGCGTAGATGCAGGGGGGACCTACAATGAGCAGTTCTTC
NA	TRBJ2-5	NA	TRBV19	CASSADHQETQYF	TGTGCCAGTAGTGCGGACCACCAAGAGACCCAGTACTTC
NA	TRBJ2-5	NA	TRBV25-1	CASSLDTQETQYF	TGTGCCAGCAGCTTGGACACCCAAGAGACCCAGTACTTC
NA	TRBJ2-2	NA	TRBV30	CAWSEGAVTGELFF	TGTGCCTGGAGCGAGGGAGCAGTGACCGGGGAGCTGTTTTTT
NA	TRBJ2-1	NA	TRBV4-3	CASSQETSREQFF	TGCGCCAGCAGCCAAGAGACATCACGGGAGCAGTTCTTC
NA	TRBJ1-2	NA	TRBV29-1	CSVDSQKSGYGYTF	TGCAGCGTGGACTCCCAGAAGTCTGGCTATGGCTACACCTTC
NA	TRBJ2-1	NA	TRBV30	CAWIKFGLSRSYNEQFF	TGTGCCTGGATTAAGTTCGGACTCTCGCGCTCCTACAATGAGCAGTTCTTC
NA	TRBJ1-5	once	TRBV28	CASSGGWTNQPQHF	TGTGCCAGCAGCGGGGGCTGGACAAATCAGCCCCAGCATTTT
TRBD2	TRBJ2-1	NA	TRBV13	CASSSTSGGYNEQFF	TGTGCCAGCAGCTCTACTAGCGGGGGATACAATGAGCAGTTCTTC
NA	TRBJ2-3	NA	TRBV10-3	CAITPGLLTDTQYF	TGTGCCATCACCCCCGGACTCCTCACAGATACGCAGTATTTT
TRBD1	TRBJ1-6	few	TRBV30	CAWSIGQVDSPLHF	TGTGCCTGGAGCATAGGACAGGTCGATTCACCCCTCCACTTT
TRBD2	TRBJ2-3	NA	TRBV30	CAWSTSGGSDTQYF	TGTGCCTGGAGTACTAGCGGGGGGTCAGATACGCAGTATTTT
NA	TRBJ2-2	few	TRBV30	CAWSTRNTGELFF	TGTGCCTGGAGTACGCGGAACACCGGGGAGCTGTTTTTT
NA	TRBJ2-7	NA	TRBV10-3	CAISEGQDYEQYF	TGTGCCATCAGTGAGGGGCAGGACTACGAGCAGTACTTC
NA	TRBJ2-3	NA	TRBV7-2	CASSRLGPPPDTQYF	TGTGCCAGCAGCAGACTGGGCCCTCCTCCAGATACGCAGTATTTT
NA	TRBJ1-2	NA	TRBV5-6	CASSPTGPGVDYGYTF	TGTGCCAGCAGCCCTACAGGGCCGGGGGTAGACTATGGCTACACCTTC
NA	TRBJ1-5	NA	TRBV30	CAWKGGGNQPQHF	TGTGCCTGGAAGGGAGGAGGGAATCAGCCCCAGCATTTT
NA	TRBJ2-3	NA	TRBV30	CAWMKSPSTDTQYF	TGTGCCTGGATGAAATCCCCTAGCACAGATACGCAGTATTTT
NA	TRBJ1-2	few	TRBV30	CAWRRVSPNYGYTF	TGTGCCTGGAGGCGAGTCTCCCCTAACTATGGCTACACCTTC
TRBD2	TRBJ2-1	NA	TRBV10-3	CAIGGLTSGSSYNEQFF	TGTGCCATCGGAGGGTTGACTAGCGGGAGTTCCTACAATGAGCAGTTCTTC
NA	TRBJ2-1	NA	TRBV10-3	CAISESTERGGNEQFF	TGTGCCATCAGTGAGTCGACGGAAAGGGGTGGCAATGAGCAGTTCTTC
NA	TRBJ2-5	NA	TRBV30	CAWSVMARTQETQYF	TGTGCCTGGAGTGTAATGGCGAGAACTCAAGAGACCCAGTACTTC
NA	TRBJ2-1	few	TRBV2	CASSEVHEQFF	TGTGCCAGCAGTGAGGTCCATGAGCAGTTCTTC
NA	TRBJ2-1	few	TRBV28	CASNRYNEQFF	TGTGCCAGCAACAGGTACAATGAGCAGTTCTTC
TRBD1	TRBJ1-5	few	TRBV29-1	CSVWTGANQPQHF	TGCAGCGTATGGACAGGAGCGAATCAGCCCCAGCATTTT
NA	TRBJ1-6	few	TRBV9	CASSGPSDNSPLHF	TGTGCCAGCTCTGGACCATCAGATAATTCACCCCTCCACTTT
NA	TRBJ2-1	few	TRBV30	CAWKGLGYNEQFF	TGTGCCTGGAAGGGGCTGGGCTACAATGAGCAGTTCTTC
TRBD2	TRBJ2-1	few	TRBV25-1	CASRGLAAHRDEQFF	TGTGCCAGCAGGGGACTAGCGGCACATAGAGATGAGCAGTTCTTC
NA	TRBJ1-1	NA	TRBV5-4	CASSPAGGMNTEAFF	TGTGCCAGCAGCCCCGCGGGGGGTATGAACACTGAAGCTTTCTTT
NA	TRBJ2-5	NA	TRBV7-9	CASSPRGEAQETQYF	TGTGCCAGCAGCCCCAGGGGGGAGGCACAAGAGACCCAGTACTTC